The T cell receptor (beta chain) described here comes from a study of blood T cell repertoires in COVID-19. Cohort 3 donors were reported recovered after two negative PCRs, clearance, or symptom resolution. The junction had 12 bases not matched to a gene; V was cut back by 3 bases and J by 2 bases. The CDR3 contains 16 residues. Germline V gene sequence: CDR1 DFQATT, CDR2 SNEGSKA (reference sequence). Authors' data handling: Using reference gene primer amplification, nucleated cell counts were estimated. Some clones are missing from TCRdb's copy, which holds only in-frame ones; the method was immunoSEQ multiplex PCR. V and J calls and clone size come straight from that table; D and trimming were deduced from the DNA. Here the sample spans 400,000 to 450,000 clones, 75% to 90% being singletons.

The genes are TRBV20-1 and TRBJ2-7; TRBD1 agrees at 8 bases. The receptor was derived from a man aged 30 to 45 who had recovered from COVID-19. Sequencing input: PBMCs or T cells enriched from blood (not recorded which). The CDR3 spells CSASWLRTGRTYEQYF. CDR3 nucleotides: TGCAGTGCTAGTTGGTTGAGGACAGGGAGGACCTACGAGCAGTACTTC.